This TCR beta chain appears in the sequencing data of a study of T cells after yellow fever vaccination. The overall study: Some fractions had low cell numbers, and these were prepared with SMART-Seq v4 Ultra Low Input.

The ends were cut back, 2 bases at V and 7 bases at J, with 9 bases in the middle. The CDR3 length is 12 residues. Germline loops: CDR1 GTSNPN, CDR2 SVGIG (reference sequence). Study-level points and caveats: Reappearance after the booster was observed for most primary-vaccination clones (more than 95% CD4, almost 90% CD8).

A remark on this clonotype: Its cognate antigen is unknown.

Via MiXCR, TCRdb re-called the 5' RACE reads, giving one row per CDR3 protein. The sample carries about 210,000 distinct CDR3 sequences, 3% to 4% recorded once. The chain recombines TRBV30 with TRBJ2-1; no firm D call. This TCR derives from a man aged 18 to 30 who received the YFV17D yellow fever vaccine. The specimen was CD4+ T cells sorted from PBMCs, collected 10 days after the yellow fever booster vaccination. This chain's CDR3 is CAWSTTGNEQFF. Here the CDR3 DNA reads TGTGCCTGGAGTACCACTGGGAATGAGCAGTTCTTC.